These 16 T cell receptor beta chains share one sample of origin, sequenced in a study of blood T cell repertoires in COVID-19. Sequencing used immunoSEQ multiplex PCR; TCRdb keeps in-frame clones, though not all of them. The sample shows 45,000 to 65,000 clones, over 75% of them seen only once. The sample was peripheral blood. The origin of the receptors is a man aged 45-60 years with active COVID-19.

The V and J genes are TRBV24-1 and TRBJ1-1; 8 bases agree with TRBD1. V shed 7 bases, J shed 4 bases, and the junction held 4 bases outside the gene matches. The CDR3 sequence is 13 residues long. CDR1 is KGHDR and CDR2 is SFDVKD in the germline V gene. CDR3 region: CATRGTGLTEAFF. The DNA of the CDR3 is TGTGCCACCAGAGGGACAGGCCTCACTGAAGCTTTCTTT.

This clone appeared a single time. The rearrangement uses TRBV18 and TRBJ2-5; 7 bases map to TRBD1. CDR3 length: 17 residues. Trimming took 6 bases from V and 5 from J; bases not matched to a gene: 18. The germline CDR1 and CDR2 sequences are KGHSH and LQKENI. The CDR3 nucleotides read TGTGCCAGCTCGCCGTGGGACCTACCGGGACAGAAGGAGACCCAGTACTTC. It translates to CASSPWDLPGQKETQYF.

The chain joins TRBV6-5 to TRBJ2-5, with a possible D match to TRBD1 (6 bases). V lost 9 bases and J lost 4, with 9 bases in between. CDR1 MNHEY and CDR2 SVGAGI come from the germline V gene. The CDR3 totals 11 residues. The CDR3 DNA reads as TGTGCCAGTTTCAGGGGAGAGACCCAGTACTTC. This gives the protein CASFRGETQYF.

The chain recombines TRBV3-1 (or the pseudogene TRBV3-2) with TRBJ2-1; the match to TRBD2 covers 7 bases. The CDR3 totals 16 residues. Germline values: CDR1 LGHDT, CDR2 YNNKEL (reference sequence). The trim removed 3 bases at V and 9 bases at J, leaving 14 bases unmatched. CDR3 nucleotides: TGTGCCAGCAGCCACCATAGACTAGCCGGAGGAGGTGAGCAGTTCTTC. Translating gives CASSHHRLAGGGEQFF.

The CDR3 spells CVLTGQGTGGLSYNEQFF. DNA for the CDR3: TGCGTACTAACGGGACAGGGAACAGGGGGGCTCTCCTACAATGAGCAGTTCTTC. This sequence joins TRBV29-1 and TRBJ2-1; TRBD1 agrees at 9 bases. The CDR3 is 18 amino acids. Germline V gene lookup returns CDR1 SQVTM and CDR2 ANQGSEA.

This chain connects TRBV5-8 to TRBJ2-1; D is perhaps TRBD1 (6 bases). Trimming left V 4 bases short and J 4 bases short, with 21 bases between. The CDR3 has 17 amino acids. From germline, CDR1 is SGHTS and CDR2 YDEGEE. CDR3 loop: CASSPGTGQKEYNEQFF. DNA of the CDR3: TGTGCCAGCAGCCCGGGGACCGGACAGAAAGAGTACAATGAGCAGTTCTTC.

This chain joins TRBV19 and TRBJ1-5; 9 bases match TRBD1. Germline V gives CDR1 LNHDA, CDR2 SQIVND (reference sequence). Trimming at V came to 7 bases and at J to 4 bases, leaving 8 bases not matched to a gene. The CDR3 runs to 15 residues. CDR3 nucleotide sequence: TGTGCCAGTACCCCGGACAGGGGACCTAATCAGCCCCAGCATTTT. This encodes CASTPDRGPNQPQHF.

The J gene is TRBJ2-1, the V gene TRBV4-3; 9 positions agree with TRBD2. The J segment lost 4 bases and the V segment lost 4 bases, leaving 8 bases of the junction unmatched. CDR1 is LGHNA, CDR2 YSLEER, per germline. The length of the CDR3 is 16 residues. The CDR3 DNA reads TGCGCCAGCAGCCTCGACGCCCTAGCGGGATACAATGAGCAGTTCTTC. It is translated as CASSLDALAGYNEQFF.

The genes are TRBV5-1 and TRBJ2-3; no clear D. The CDR3 is made up of 16 amino acids. Germline-derived CDR1 and CDR2 are SGHRS and YFSETQ. The V end was cut by 4 bases, the J end by 0 bases, with 15 bases between. The CDR3 DNA reads as TGCGCCAGCAGCCCCTCCTTAGCCCAAAGCACAGATACGCAGTATTTT. Translation gives CASSPSLAQSTDTQYF.

This clone has a single count. The chain carries TRBV5-1 and TRBJ2-1, with 10 bases matching TRBD2. The V and J ends lost 1 base and 0 bases, in that order; junction bases with no gene match: 1. The CDR3 consists of 16 residues. CDR1 SGHRS and CDR2 YFSETQ come from the germline V gene. The CDR3, as DNA: TGCGCCAGCAGCTTGCAGCGGGAGGGCTCCTACAATGAGCAGTTCTTC. Encoded protein: CASSLQREGSYNEQFF.

The gene calls are TRBV18 and TRBJ2-1; D is unclear. The ends were cut back, 3 bases at V and 7 bases at J, with 7 bases in the middle. The CDR3 runs to 12 residues. Germline loops: CDR1 KGHSH, CDR2 LQKENI. The CDR3 DNA reads as TGTGCCAGCTCACCTCTAGGTAATGAGCAGTTCTTC. As protein: CASSPLGNEQFF.

The V gene is TRBV7-2, the J gene TRBJ1-5; 7 bases are shared with TRBD1. CDR3 length: 16 residues. The germline CDR1 and CDR2 sequences are SGHTA and FQGNSA. V was pared by 1 base and J by 4 bases, with 7 bases of the junction left unmatched. The CDR3 region is CASSLVAGQLNQPQHF. The CDR3 bases are TGTGCCAGCAGCTTAGTGGCGGGACAGCTTAATCAGCCCCAGCATTTT.

The chain links TRBV30 to TRBJ2-7; 7 bases line up with TRBD1. The CDR3 loop spans 13 amino acids. Unmatched junction bases numbered 4, after V lost 3 bases and J lost 2 bases. Germline V gene lookup returns CDR1 GTSNPN and CDR2 SVGIG (reference sequence). CDR3 DNA: TGTGCCTGGAGACAGACAGGGACCTACGAGCAGTACTTC. The encoded protein is CAWRQTGTYEQYF.

This chain joins TRBV28 and TRBJ1-6; 7 nucleotides align to TRBD1. CDR3 size: 15 residues. In germline, CDR1 is MDHEN, CDR2 SYDVKM. V trimming: 4 bases; J trimming: 3 bases; junction bases outside the gene matches: 3. This CDR3 reads CASSSGQVYNSPLHF. The CDR3 region has the DNA TGTGCCAGCAGTTCCGGACAGGTCTATAATTCACCCCTCCACTTT. Filled out from reference TRBV28 and TRBJ1-6, the complete variable domain reads DVKVTQSSRYLVKRTGEKVFLECVQDMDHENMFWYRQDPGLGLRLIYFSYDVKMKEKGDIPEGYSVSREKKERFSLILESASTNQTSMYLCASSSGQVYNSPLHFGNGTRLTVT.

DNA of the CDR3: TGTGCCATCATCGACCCTACGGGGATTAACACTGAAGCTTTCTTT. Amino acids: CAIIDPTGINTEAFF. The chain is built from TRBV10-3 and TRBJ1-1, with D unresolved. V lost 7 bases and J 2 bases, leaving 17 bases between the germline ends. The CDR3 extends over 15 amino acids. Per germline, CDR1 ENHRY and CDR2 SYGVKD.

The rearrangement joins TRBV4-3 to TRBJ2-5, with D possibly matching TRBD2 (6 bases). CDR3 size: 16 residues. V lost 0 bases and J 7 bases, leaving 18 bases between the germline ends. Germline lookup yields CDR1 LGHNA and CDR2 YSLEER. The CDR3 is CASSQDLEGRTRTQYF. DNA for the CDR3: TGCGCCAGCAGCCAAGATTTGGAGGGTCGGACCAGGACCCAGTACTTC.